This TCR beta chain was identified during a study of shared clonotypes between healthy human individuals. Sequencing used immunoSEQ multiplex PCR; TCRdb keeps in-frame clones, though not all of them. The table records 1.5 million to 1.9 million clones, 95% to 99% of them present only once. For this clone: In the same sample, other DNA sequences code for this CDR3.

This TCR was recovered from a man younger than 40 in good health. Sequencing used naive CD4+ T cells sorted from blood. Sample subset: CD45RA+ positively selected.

The CDR3 region has the DNA TGCGCCAGCAGCCCCGGGGCCTACGAGCAGTACTTC. Protein product: CASSPGAYEQYF. This chain links TRBV5-1 with TRBJ2-7; the D gene is possibly TRBD2 (5 bases). The CDR3 is made up of 12 amino acids. The V gene's germline CDR1 is SGHRS and CDR2 YFSETQ. The V end was cut by 4 bases, the J end by 2 bases, with 7 bases between.